The 26 T cell receptor beta chains given below trace back to one sample, sequenced in a study of sequential checkpoint blockade in melanoma. The data were produced by immunoSEQ multiplex PCR, yet TCRdb's version contains in-frame clones alone and is incomplete. The top ten clones hold about 1.6% of a sample with about 37,000 clones, roughly 32% of them seen once. Treatment denoted: randomized to nivolumab then ipilimumab (arm A) or the reverse (arm B). The specimen comprised tumor tissue (inferred from file names), sampled from a patient given nivolumab and ipilimumab in sequence. Receptor source: a human donor with melanoma.

The chain couples TRBV18 to TRBJ1-4; 8 nucleotides align to TRBD1. Unmatched junction bases numbered 11, after V lost 4 bases and J lost 4 bases. Germline V CDR1 and CDR2: KGHSH, LQKENI. The CDR3 contains 17 residues. CDR3 in DNA: TGTGCCAGCTCACTCATACCCAGTACAGGGGGTAATGAAAAACTGTTTTTT. Translated: CASSLIPSTGGNEKLFF.

This chain uses TRBV18 with TRBJ1-1, with D possibly matching TRBD1 (6 bases). CDR3 size: 13 residues. Germline CDR1 KGHSH, CDR2 LQKENI. Trimming stripped 6 bases from V and 8 bases from J, with 16 bases between. This CDR3 reads CASSKGGGEEAFF. CDR3 sequence (DNA): TGTGCCAGCTCGAAAGGGGGGGGTGAGGAAGCTTTCTTT.

The rearrangement joins TRBV6-8 to TRBJ2-2, with 7 bases matching TRBD2. Trimming at V came to 11 bases and at J to 4 bases, leaving 4 bases not matched to a gene. CDR3 length: 12 residues. Germline V CDR1 and CDR2: MNHGY, SAAAGT. The CDR3 here is CAGEGATGELFF. The CDR3 bases are TGTGCCGGGGAGGGCGCCACCGGGGAGCTGTTTTTT.

The V gene is TRBV9, the J gene TRBJ1-2, with 8 bases that match TRBD1. CDR1 is SGDLS, CDR2 YYNGEE, per germline. This CDR3 is 15 amino acids long. V lost 0 bases, J lost 8 bases, and 9 bases stayed unmatched. CDR3 amino acids: CASSVAGQAVGGYTF. CDR3 DNA sequence: TGTGCCAGCAGCGTAGCGGGACAGGCTGTTGGGGGCTACACCTTC. The variable domain in full, with the rest retrieved from reference TRBV9 and TRBJ1-2, is DSGVTQTPKHLITATGQRVTLRCSPRSGDLSVYWYQQSLDQGLQFLIQYYNGEERAKGNILERFSAQQFPDLHSELNLSSLELGDSALYFCASSVAGQAVGGYTFGSGTRLTVV.

This clone turned up a few times. The chain couples TRBV11-3 to TRBJ2-1, with 10 bases fitting TRBD2. V shed 3 bases, J shed 4 bases, and the junction held 9 bases outside the gene matches. The germline V gene encodes CDR1 SGHNT and CDR2 YENEEA. This CDR3 has 17 amino acids. In nucleotides, the CDR3 is TGTGCCAGCAGCTTGAGCGGGGGGGCCCCTCATTACAATGAGCAGTTCTTC. Translated: CASSLSGGAPHYNEQFF.

The chain joins TRBV5-1 to TRBJ2-3; 11 bases agree with TRBD1. Trimming at V came to 4 bases and at J to 5 bases, leaving 6 bases not matched to a gene. Germline loops: CDR1 SGHRS, CDR2 YFSETQ. CDR3 length: 15 amino acids. The CDR3 protein is CASSPGGTGGDTQYF. In DNA form, the CDR3 reads TGCGCCAGCAGCCCAGGGGGGACAGGGGGAGATACGCAGTATTTT.

This clone has a handful of counts. CDR3 amino acids: CASSERRRIKGTQYF. As DNA, the CDR3 is TGCGCCAGCAGTGAGCGAAGAAGGATCAAGGGGACCCAGTACTTC. This chain joins TRBV23-1 and TRBJ2-5; D ambiguous. TRBV23-1 is reported as an ORF; its role is uncertain. The V and J ends lost 5 bases and 7 bases respectively, with 20 bases between them. This CDR3 contains 15 residues.

This clone was detected only a few times. The chain carries TRBV19 and TRBJ2-1, with 7 bases aligning to TRBD2. This CDR3 has 14 amino acids. V trimming: 4 bases; J trimming: 0 bases; junction bases outside the gene matches: 0. Germline V lookup: CDR1 LNHDA, CDR2 SQIVND (reference sequence). DNA for the CDR3: TGTGCCAGTAGTAGGGGGGGCTCCTACAATGAGCAGTTCTTC. This codes for CASSRGGSYNEQFF. Full variable domain (missing parts from reference TRBV19 and TRBJ2-1): DGGITQSPKYLFRKEGQNVTLSCEQNLNHDAMYWYRQDPGQGLRLIYYSQIVNDFQKGDIAEGYSVSREKKESFPLTVTSAQKNPTAFYLCASSRGGSYNEQFFGPGTRLTVL.

This clone was detected only a few times. This chain uses TRBV11-3 with TRBJ2-7; TRBD2 is a possible D gene (7 bases). Germline V CDR1 and CDR2: SGHNT, YENEEA. The CDR3 covers 15 residues. V was shortened by 2 bases and J by 0 bases, with 11 bases between the two germline ends. The CDR3 nucleotides are TGTGCCAGCAGCTTAAAGGGGGAGGGCTCCTACGAGCAGTACTTC. Protein product: CASSLKGEGSYEQYF.

V gene TRBV7-1 combines with J gene TRBJ2-7; D uncertain. TRBV7-1 is labeled an ORF, and its function is uncertain. The CDR3 spans 13 residues. Trimming took 6 bases from V and 3 from J, leaving 12 bases between them. The CDR3 DNA is TGTGCCAGCAGGCTCCAGGCCAGCTACGAGCAGTACTTC. Protein product: CASRLQASYEQYF.

This chain joins TRBV4-1 and TRBJ2-3, with 12 positions matching TRBD2. This CDR3 spans 17 amino acids. Germline-derived CDR1 and CDR2 are MGHRA and YSYEKL. V lost 4 bases and J lost 3; bases outside the gene matches: 8. The CDR3 region is CASSPRVLAGGTDTQYF. DNA for the CDR3: TGCGCCAGCAGCCCAAGAGTACTAGCGGGAGGTACAGATACGCAGTATTTT.

V and J are TRBV29-1 and TRBJ1-2; perhaps TRBD1 as D (5 bases). V lost 3 bases and J lost 5, with 13 bases in between. The CDR3 consists of 13 residues. Germline lookup yields CDR1 SQVTM and CDR2 ANQGSEA. The CDR3 DNA follows: TGCAGCGTTGATGAGGGGCGTCCTTATGGCTACACCTTC. Residues: CSVDEGRPYGYTF.

The J gene is TRBJ1-2, the V gene TRBV12-5; 7 bases are a match to TRBD1. Germline V gene lookup returns CDR1 LGHNT and CDR2 FRNRAP. The CDR3 is made up of 14 amino acids. The CDR3 bases are TGTGCCAGCATCGCCCAGGGGGTTAACTATGGCTACACCTTC. Protein: CASIAQGVNYGYTF. The complete variable domain, with remaining parts taken from reference TRBV12-5 and TRBJ1-2, reads DARVTQTPRHKVTEMGQEVTMRCQPILGHNTVFWYRQTMMQGLELLAYFRNRAPLDDSGMPKDRFSAEMPDATLATLKIQPSEPRDSAVYFCASIAQGVNYGYTFGSGTRLTVV.

Ten or more counts support this clone. The CDR3 DNA is TGTGCCAGCAGCGCAACTAGCGGGAGTTACAATGAGCAGTTCTTC. Protein sequence: CASSATSGSYNEQFF. The chain joins TRBV11-3 to TRBJ2-1, with TRBD2 identical over 11 bases. This CDR3 is built from 15 residues. V was clipped by 5 bases and J by 4 bases; unmatched bases: 4. The germline CDR1 and CDR2 sequences are SGHNT and YENEEA.

The chain's CDR3 is CASSQMGAGNQPQHF. Here the CDR3 DNA reads TGTGCCAGCAGCCAAATGGGCGCAGGCAATCAGCCCCAGCATTTT. V usage is TRBV11-3 and J usage is TRBJ1-5; D is undetermined. The CDR3 consists of 15 residues. Germline V gene lookup returns CDR1 SGHNT and CDR2 YENEEA. Between the trimmed V and J ends, which lost 5 bases and 2 bases, there was a span of 13 bases. Based on the CDR3 plus reference TRBV11-3 and TRBJ1-5, the full variable domain is EAGVVQSPRYKIIEKKQPVAFWCNPISGHNTLYWYLQNLGQGPELLIRYENEEAVDDSQLPKDRFSAERLKGVDSTLKIQPAELGDSAVYLCASSQMGAGNQPQHFGDGTRLSIL.

This clone has only one observation. The chain combines TRBV19 with TRBJ1-5; maybe TRBD1 (5 bases). The CDR3 has 16 amino acids. Germline CDR1 LNHDA, CDR2 SQIVND (reference sequence). V was clipped by 3 bases and J by 5 bases, with 17 bases between them. Written as DNA, the CDR3 is TGTGCCAGTAGTATGGGGGACCACCTTTATTATCAGCCCCAGCATTTT. Its translation: CASSMGDHLYYQPQHF.

The V and J genes are TRBV18 and TRBJ2-7; D gene ambiguous. The CDR3 has 14 residues. Germline-derived CDR1 and CDR2 are KGHSH and LQKENI. V was pared by 3 bases and J by 0 bases, with 9 bases between. The chain's CDR3 is CASSPTSSSYEQYF. The DNA of the CDR3 is TGTGCCAGCTCACCGACGTCGAGCTCCTACGAGCAGTACTTC.

This clone showed up just a few times. The J gene is TRBJ1-2, the V gene TRBV6-8; TRBD1 might be the D (5 bases). Looked up from germline, CDR1 is MNHGY and CDR2 is SAAAGT. The CDR3 runs to 16 residues. The V and J ends lost 7 bases and 3 bases respectively, with 21 bases between them. Written as DNA, the CDR3 is TGTGCCAGCACCCCGGGTGAGGGGTTGGGAGACTATGGCTACACCTTC. It encodes CASTPGEGLGDYGYTF.

The chain is built from TRBV18 and TRBJ1-1; no clear D gene. Germline CDR1 and CDR2: KGHSH and LQKENI. CDR3 length: 14 residues. V was trimmed by 0 bases and J by 1 base, leaving 6 bases between them. CDR3 sequence reads: CASSPPAGNTEAFF. CDR3 in DNA: TGTGCCAGCTCACCACCGGCAGGGAACACTGAAGCTTTCTTT. Looking up the rest from reference TRBV18 and TRBJ1-1 gives the full variable domain: NAGVMQNPRHLVRRRGQEARLRCSPMKGHSHVYWYRQLPEEGLKFMVYLQKENIIDESGMPKERFSAEFPKEGPSILRIQQVVRGDSAAYFCASSPPAGNTEAFFGQGTRLTVV.

This clone was counted a few times. The V gene is TRBV11-3, the J gene TRBJ2-4; tentatively, D is TRBD2 (6 bases). This CDR3 comprises 15 residues. With 8 bases removed from V and 6 bases from J, the gap between germline ends came to 20 bases. The germline V gene encodes CDR1 SGHNT and CDR2 YENEEA. The CDR3 protein is CASARIDSGINIQYF. The CDR3 nucleotides read TGTGCCAGCGCCAGAATCGATAGCGGAATAAACATTCAGTACTTC.

V gene TRBV5-1 combines with J gene TRBJ2-3; TRBD2 agrees at 9 bases. The germline V gene encodes CDR1 SGHRS and CDR2 YFSETQ. There are 17 residues in the CDR3. V lost 4 bases to trimming and J lost 0 bases; unmatched junction nucleotides: 9. CDR3 in DNA: TGCGCCAGCAGCCTCGGGACTAGCAGAACTAGCACAGATACGCAGTATTTT. Protein product: CASSLGTSRTSTDTQYF.

This chain links TRBV6-8 with TRBJ2-7; 14 bases match TRBD2. From germline, CDR1 is MNHGY and CDR2 SAAAGT. The junction had 15 bases not matched to a gene; V was cut back by 5 bases and J by 12 bases. This CDR3 has 16 amino acids. CDR3 DNA: TGTGCCAGCAGTGAGGGGACTAGCGGGAGTTCGTCTATCCGGTACTTC. Translated: CASSEGTSGSSSIRYF.

The V and J genes are TRBV12-5 and TRBJ1-1; D remains ambiguous. The CDR3 is 11 residues long. Germline loops: CDR1 LGHNT, CDR2 FRNRAP. CDR3 sequence: CASLMNTEAFF. In DNA, the CDR3 is TGTGCCAGTCTAATGAACACTGAAGCTTTCTTT.

The chain recombines TRBV28 with TRBJ2-5, with a tentative D call TRBD2 (6 bases). V was cut by 6 bases and J by 5 bases, with 16 bases left in between. The CDR3 contains 14 residues. CDR1 and CDR2 (germline): MDHEN, SYDVKM. CDR3 nucleotide sequence: TGTGCCAGCAGGGCAGGGCTGGCGGGGGAGACCCAGTACTTC. Translating it yields CASRAGLAGETQYF.

This clone was recorded a few times. The chain employs TRBV6-8 and TRBJ2-7; 7 positions agree with TRBD2. CDR1 and CDR2 (germline): MNHGY, SAAAGT. V shed 5 bases, J shed 4 bases, and the junction held 8 bases outside the gene matches. CDR3 length: 14 amino acids. The CDR3 coding sequence is TGTGCCAGCAGTCTAACGGGGGGAGGATACGAGCAGTACTTC. Its protein product is CASSLTGGGYEQYF.

DNA of the CDR3: TGTGCCAGCTCACCTTCCTGGCAGGGTAATGAGCAGTTCTTC. It specifies CASSPSWQGNEQFF. The V gene is TRBV18, the J gene TRBJ2-1; maybe TRBD1 (5 bases). From germline, CDR1 is KGHSH and CDR2 LQKENI. V dropped 3 bases and J dropped 7 bases, with 13 bases sitting between them. The CDR3 covers 14 residues.